These 14 T cell receptor beta chains were sequenced from one sample in a study of a mutant IDH1 vaccine in newly diagnosed glioma. These receptors' antigens are unknown. Time point reported: week 35, safety follow-up. In every dose of vaccine, 300 ug of mutant IDH1 20-mer peptide was given alongside topical imiquimod. Generated by immunoSEQ multiplex PCR, the TCRdb table keeps only in-frame clones and is missing some. The table lists approximately 50,000 clones, approximately 80% of them singletons. The specimen was PBMCs, collected from a glioma patient whose treatment included an IDH1 peptide vaccine. The receptors derive from a man aged 35-49 years with glioma.

This sequence joins TRBV30 and TRBJ1-5; TRBD1 matches 10 bases. Losses at the gene ends were 2 bases for V and 4 bases for J; bases not matched to a gene: 17. CDR1 and CDR2 (germline): GTSNPN, SVGIG (reference sequence). This CDR3 region has 19 residues. CDR3 region: CAWSLTRDFLGQGNQPQHF. CDR3 bases: TGTGCCTGGAGTTTAACCCGAGATTTTTTGGGACAGGGGAATCAGCCCCAGCATTTT.

The chain recombines TRBV19 with TRBJ1-4; D unclear. Trimming stripped 6 bases from V and 1 base from J, with 6 bases between. The V gene's germline CDR1 is LNHDA and CDR2 SQIVND (reference sequence). There are 13 residues in the CDR3. The CDR3 is CASRDQTNEKLFF. The DNA of the CDR3 is TGTGCCAGTAGGGACCAAACTAATGAAAAACTGTTTTTT.

The chain uses TRBV6-5 and TRBJ1-3; D not certain. CDR1 is MNHEY, CDR2 SVGAGI, per germline. V lost 11 bases, J lost 11 bases, and 19 bases lay in between. CDR3 length equals 12 residues. CDR3 loop: CAPGLRLKPIYF. The CDR3 DNA sequence: TGTGCCCCCGGCTTACGGTTGAAACCCATATATTTT.

This chain uses TRBV5-1 with TRBJ2-7; 9 positions match TRBD2. The CDR3 is 14 residues long. The V and J ends lost 4 bases and 3 bases, in that order; junction bases with no gene match: 5. CDR1 and CDR2 from the germline V gene are SGHRS and YFSETQ. CDR3 bases: TGCGCCAGCAGCCCCCTAGCGGGAAACTACGAGCAGTACGTC. Translating it yields CASSPLAGNYEQYV.

This chain joins TRBV18 and TRBJ2-1; no clear D gene. Between the trimmed V and J ends, which lost 2 bases and 4 bases, there was a span of 12 bases. Germline assignment: CDR1 KGHSH and CDR2 LQKENI. This CDR3 is 15 amino acids long. The CDR3 DNA reads TGTGCCAGCTCACCATTGGCGCCTCCTTACAATGAGCAGTTCTTC. It yields the protein CASSPLAPPYNEQFF.

The chain recombines TRBV11-2 with TRBJ2-7, with D perhaps TRBD2 (6 bases). Germline V gene data show CDR1 as SGHAT and CDR2 as FQNNGV. This CDR3 contains 13 residues. V shed 9 bases and J shed 2 bases, with 14 bases lying between them. The CDR3 DNA sequence: TGTGCCAGGGTTTCCGGGAGAGCCTACGAGCAGTACGTC. Its translation is CARVSGRAYEQYV.

This clone was found once. The chain uses TRBV5-8 and TRBJ2-3; D perhaps matches TRBD1 (5 bases). The CDR3 has 13 residues. The V end lost 4 bases, the J end lost 3 bases, and 9 bases lay between the germline ends. Per the germline V gene, CDR1 is SGHTS and CDR2 is YDEGEE. CDR3 protein: CASSVSGTDTQYF. The CDR3 DNA sequence: TGTGCCAGCAGCGTATCAGGGACAGATACGCAGTATTTT.

This clone was seen just once. This chain uses TRBV13 with TRBJ2-3, with D maybe TRBD2 (5 bases). Trimming cost V 5 bases and J 3 bases, with 9 bases left between them. The V gene's germline CDR1 is PRHDT and CDR2 FYEKMQ (reference sequence). The CDR3 covers 13 residues. As DNA, the CDR3 is TGTGCCAGCAGCACACGGAGGACAGATACGCAGTATTTT. This encodes CASSTRRTDTQYF.

Concerning this clone itself: Distinct nucleotide sequences in the sample also encode this CDR3. V and J are TRBV7-7 and TRBJ1-1; D may be TRBD1 (6 bases). Germline V gene data show CDR1 as SSHAT and CDR2 as FNYEAQ (reference sequence). V lost 5 bases and J 1 base, leaving 8 bases between the germline ends. The CDR3 length is 13 residues. The CDR3 sequence is CASSRDTNTEAFF. CDR3 DNA sequence: TGTGCCAGCAGCCGGGACACGAACACTGAAGCTTTCTTT. The whole variable domain, remainder taken from reference TRBV7-7 and TRBJ1-1, is GAGVSQSPRYKVTKRGQDVTLRCDPISSHATLYWYQQALGQGPEFLTYFNYEAQPDKSGLPSDRFSAERPEGSISTLTIQRTEQRDSAMYRCASSRDTNTEAFFGQGTRLTVV.

Note on this clone: Sequence at one end of the junction differs from germline and may be a read error. J is TRBJ1-2 and V is TRBV6-1; the D is unclear. The CDR3 is made up of 15 amino acids. Looked up from germline, CDR1 is MNHNS and CDR2 is SASEGT. This chain's CDR3 is CASSDLRVGAKSVPF. CDR3 coding DNA: TGTGCCAGCAGTGACCTGCGAGTGGGAGCTAAGTCGGTCCCCTTC.

The chain recombines TRBV25-1 with TRBJ2-5; TRBD2 might be the D (6 bases). Germline lookup yields CDR1 MGHDK and CDR2 SYGVNS. Deletions cut 6 bases from V and 5 bases from J, with 16 bases between. The CDR3 length is 14 residues. CDR3 nucleotides: TGTGCCAGCAGCGACCGCCCGGGGGTCGAGACCCAGTACTTC. Translating it yields CASSDRPGVETQYF. Together with reference TRBV25-1 and TRBJ2-5, the CDR3 gives the full variable domain: EADIYQTPRYLVIGTGKKITLECSQTMGHDKMYWYQQDPGMELHLIHYSYGVNSTEKGDLSSESTVSRIRTEHFPLTLESARPSHTSQYLCASSDRPGVETQYFGPGTRLLVL.

The chain recombines TRBV5-4 with TRBJ2-3; no reliable D call. Trimming took 0 bases from V and 6 from J, leaving 2 bases between them. Germline-derived CDR1 and CDR2 are SGHNT and YYREEE (reference sequence). The CDR3 runs 11 residues. The CDR3 region has the DNA TGTGCCAGCAGCTTGGATGATACGCAGTATTTT. This sequence encodes CASSLDDTQYF. The whole variable domain, remainder taken from reference TRBV5-4 and TRBJ2-3, is ETGVTQSPTHLIKTRGQQVTLRCSSQSGHNTVSWYQQALGQGPQFIFQYYREEENGRGNFPPRFSGLQFPNYSSELNVNALELDDSALYLCASSLDDTQYFGPGTRLTVL.

The chain joins TRBV6-9 to TRBJ1-2; 7 nucleotides agree with TRBD1. Germline V CDR1 and CDR2: MNHGY, SVAAGI. The V segment lost 4 bases and the J segment 0 bases; nucleotides outside the gene matches: 2. This CDR3 is 14 amino acids long. CDR3 loop: CASSSTGTNYGYTF. CDR3 nucleotides: TGTGCCAGCAGTTCGACAGGGACTAACTATGGCTACACCTTC.

This clone was detected only a few times. The CDR3 bases are TGTGCCAGCAGTACAGGTATCGTCTACGAGCAGTACTTC. Its protein product is CASSTGIVYEQYF. The chain combines TRBV27 with TRBJ2-7; D is perhaps TRBD1 (5 bases). V lost 5 bases to trimming and J lost 3 bases, with 11 bases between them. Germline CDR1 and CDR2: MNHEY and SMNVEV (reference sequence). The CDR3 contains 13 residues.